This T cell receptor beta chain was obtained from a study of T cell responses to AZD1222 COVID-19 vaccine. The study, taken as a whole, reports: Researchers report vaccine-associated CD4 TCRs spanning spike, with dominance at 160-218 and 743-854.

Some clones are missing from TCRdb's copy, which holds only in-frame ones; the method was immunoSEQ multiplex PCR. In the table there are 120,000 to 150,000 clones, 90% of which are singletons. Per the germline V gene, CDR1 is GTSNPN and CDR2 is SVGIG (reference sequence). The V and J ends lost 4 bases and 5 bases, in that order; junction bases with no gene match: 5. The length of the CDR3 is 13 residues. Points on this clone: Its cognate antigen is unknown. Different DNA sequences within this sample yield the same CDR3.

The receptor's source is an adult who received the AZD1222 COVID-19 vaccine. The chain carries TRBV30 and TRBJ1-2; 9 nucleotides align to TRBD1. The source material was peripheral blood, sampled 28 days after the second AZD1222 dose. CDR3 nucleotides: TGTGCCTGGACAACAGGGGGCAGATATGGCTACACCTTC. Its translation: CAWTTGGRYGYTF.